This record covers a single T cell receptor beta chain. Antigen specificity is unknown. Per the original methods: Junction-only sequences without quality scores came from ImmunoSEQ, so filtering differed. Sequencing used immunoSEQ multiplex PCR; TCRdb keeps in-frame clones, though not all of them. The V and J calls and clone size are taken from that table; D and trimming were inferred from the DNA. The sample consists of approximately 2.5 million clones, 90% to 95% of them appearing once. The sample belongs to a study of shared clonotypes between healthy human individuals. Overall study findings and caveats: The four-donor shared clonotypes exceeded non-shared clonotypes in generation probability, with non-shared ones scoring lower.

Germline CDR1 and CDR2: SGHDT and YYEEEE. The V end was cut by 4 bases, the J end by 5 bases, with 9 bases between. The CDR3 is 13 amino acids. The authors divided CD4+ cells into CD45RA+ naive and CD45RA-negative memory subsets. V gene TRBV5-6 combines with J gene TRBJ2-2; D is ambiguous. The sequenced sample consisted of naive CD4+ T cells from PBMCs. The subset was: CD45RA+ positively selected. This sequence originates from a man aged 18-30 years in good health. Some clones in this sample may be carry-over from other donors' samples. CDR3 sequence (DNA): TGTGCCAGCAGCCCAATGCGGACCGGGGAGCTGTTTTTT. Residues: CASSPMRTGELFF.